This T cell receptor (beta chain) comes out of a study of CD8+ T cells in alopecia areata (dated by TCRdb to 2016 to 2018). Notes on the research overall: The treated patients, all with moderate-to-severe alopecia areata, were enrolled in an open-label pilot trial of oral tofacitinib given at 5 to 10 mg twice daily. The study used high-throughput TCRbeta sequencing to examine T cell clonal expansion in alopecia areata, in both the C3H/HeJ mouse model and human patients. Amplification of TCRbeta CDR3 regions was done by immunoSEQ multiplex PCR using 35 Vbeta forward primers and 13 Jbeta reverse primers. RNA came from the PAXgene miRNA kit for fixed scalp, the miRNeasy kit for PBMCs, and the RNeasy kit for mouse skin. On the human side, TCRbeta sequencing was run on scalp tissue and on sorted CD4+ and CD8+ peripheral blood T cells from healthy controls and from alopecia areata patients with either patchy or totalis/universalis disease. Tofacitinib-treated patients had biopsies at baseline and at 4 and 24 weeks of treatment, with a later scalp biopsy in several patients. Scalp clonality was compared among normal scalp (n=4), patchy alopecia areata scalp (n=8), and alopecia totalis/universalis scalp (n=8). Patients stayed on tofacitinib for 6 to 18 months and then had 6 months of follow-up off drug so that delayed response and recurrence could be assessed. General findings and caveats noted by the study authors: Shared TCR sequences between patients were less evident than in mice, which may be partly attributable to HLA diversity in the patient population. Compared with normal scalp, lesional scalp, particularly in alopecia totalis/universalis, had higher clonality and more expanded CD8+ clones, which suggests antigenic drive. Scalp TCR repertoire analysis is complicated because resident alphabeta T cells in normal human skin are also sequenced, whereas mouse skin is dominated by gammadelta T cells.

Lesional scalp punch biopsies and peripheral blood were collected from alopecia areata patients. After PBMCs were isolated by density centrifugation and stained for CD3, CD4 and CD8, a FACSAria was used to sort CD4+ and CD8+ T cells. Taken from cysteine to phenylalanine, the CDR3 has 16 residues. Only CDR3 DNA remains: 48 bases, in frame from the first base. The germline V gene yields SGHRS for CDR1 and YFSETQ for CDR2. Ends trimmed: V by 2 bases, J by 2 bases; bases unmatched to a gene: 7. The count of this clone is one. What antigen it recognizes has not been identified. Per-nucleotide qualities are absent, and no much larger clonotype sits a single base away. Library preparation employed the immunoSEQ multiplex PCR assay. RNA was extracted from all samples and reverse transcribed into cDNA, which served as template for TCR sequencing. SuperScript III was used for first-strand cDNA synthesis, primed with a 2:1 mix of oligo-dT and random hexamers. A synthetic immune receptor repertoire was used to measure amplification bias, and any remaining bias was corrected computationally. The authors' pipeline ran thus. Raw reads were preprocessed to remove errors, and CDR3 was defined by IMGT conventions from the conserved cysteine to phenylalanine. To get clonality, Shannon entropy was normalized by log2 of the number of productive unique TCRs and the result was subtracted from 1. Whether scalp clones were CD4 or CD8 was inferred by matching scalp TCRbeta sequences against CD4 and CD8 repertoires sorted from blood. Held by TCRdb, this immuneACCESS table contains in-frame sequences only and omits some clones. Under half of the omission traces to an unresolved V gene where checked; the cause of the rest is unknown. V and J calls and clone size are as listed in that table; D and trimming were resolved from the DNA. Present in this sample are about 97,000 clones, approximately 42% of which were seen just once. About 1.5% of the sample goes to the ten largest clones.

The sequencing sample was made of CD4+ T cells sorted from blood. Recombination linked TRBV5-1 to TRBJ2-1, with 7 junctional bases fitting TRBD2. The source is a human donor with alopecia areata. CDR3 sequence: CASSLGSSGPYNEQFF. The DNA is TGCGCCAGCAGCTTAGGATCTAGCGGTCCCTACAATGAGCAGTTCTTC.